This is a list of T cell receptor beta chains from one sample in a study of T-cell reconstitution after alpha-beta-depleted transplantation in children. TCRdb redid the calling of the PCR reads with MiXCR, one entry per CDR3 protein. The sample lists 300,000 to 400,000 distinct CDR3 sequences, 15% to 20% seen once, with 35% to 50% in the top ten. Sequencing was performed on PBMCs, mostly from graft donor cells, taken 360 days after TCRalphabeta/CD19-depleted stem cell transplant. These receptor sequences come from a male patient aged 2 to 9 who had a stem cell transplant for acute lymphoblastic leukemia, so the T cells may come from the graft donor. The CDR3 runs from the conserved cysteine through the conserved F or W. D genes are given only for firm matches. Some rows mark clone size as missing; the rest say once, few, many or name a class of expanded clone.

>TRBJ1-1|TRBV7-2|many|TRBD1
CASSAHQGGGTEAFF
TGTGCCAGCAGCGCGCACCAGGGGGGCGGCACTGAAGCTTTCTTT
>TRBJ2-3|TRBV19|.|.
CASSIGHERDTQYF
TGTGCCAGTAGTATAGGTCATGAGCGAGATACGCAGTATTTT
>TRBJ1-4|TRBV4-2|few|.
CASRRQSTNEKLFF
TGTGCCAGCAGAAGACAGTCAACTAATGAAAAACTGTTTTTT
>TRBJ2-2|TRBV12-3/TRBV12-4|.|.
CASSLIPGTGELFF
TGTGCCAGCAGCCTAATCCCGGGCACCGGGGAGCTGTTTTTT
>TRBJ2-1|TRBV7-9|few|.
CASSLEASGEQFF
TGTGCCAGCAGCTTAGAGGCAAGCGGGGAGCAGTTCTTC
>TRBJ2-3|TRBV28|.|TRBD2
CASSLSSGTADTQYF
TGTGCCAGCAGTTTATCCAGCGGGACGGCAGATACGCAGTATTTT
>TRBJ2-1|TRBV6-2/TRBV6-3|.|.
CASSPDVSSYNEQFF
TGTGCCAGCAGCCCGGACGTGAGCTCCTACAATGAGCAGTTCTTC
>TRBJ2-7|TRBV15|many|.
CATSRDHLGPSSYEQYF
TGTGCCACCAGCAGAGATCATCTGGGCCCCAGCTCCTACGAGCAGTACTTC
>TRBJ1-4|TRBV18|many|.
CASSPPGLPNEKLFF
TGTGCCAGCTCACCACCGGGGTTACCTAATGAAAAACTGTTTTTT
>TRBJ1-5|TRBV10-3|few|.
CAISDQALMGPQHF
TGTGCCATCAGTGATCAGGCTCTAATGGGCCCCCAGCATTTT
>TRBJ2-3|TRBV12-5|.|.
CASALSPLLAFTDTQYF
TGTGCTAGTGCCTTGTCCCCCCTACTGGCCTTCACAGATACGCAGTATTTT
>TRBJ2-1|TRBV7-8|few|TRBD2
CASSPDQLADSYNEQFF
TGTGCCAGCAGCCCCGACCAACTAGCGGACTCCTACAATGAGCAGTTCTTC
>TRBJ2-1|TRBV6-5|.|.
CASSYSTGSNEQFF
TGTGCCAGCAGTTATTCCACAGGGAGCAATGAGCAGTTCTTC
>TRBJ2-7|TRBV11-1|.|TRBD2
CASSPLWGLAGGRSSYEQYF
TGTGCCAGCAGCCCCCTCTGGGGACTAGCGGGAGGGAGGAGCTCCTACGAGCAGTACTTC
>TRBJ2-7|TRBV3-1|.|.
CASSPAQGGAYEQYF
TGTGCCAGCAGCCCCGCGCAGGGGGGCGCCTACGAGCAGTACTTC
>TRBJ2-3|TRBV18|few|.
CASSSRGITDTQYF
TGTGCCAGCTCATCCAGGGGAATCACAGATACGCAGTATTTT
>TRBJ2-1|TRBV4-1|few|.
CASRDSLSSEQFF
TGCGCCAGCCGGGACTCCCTATCCTCCGAGCAGTTCTTC
>TRBJ2-5|TRBV18|many|.
CASSPSRQETQYF
TGTGCCAGCTCACCTTCGAGGCAAGAGACCCAGTACTTC
>TRBJ2-2|TRBV28|few|TRBD2
CASSSPGLAGVTTGELFF
TGTGCCAGCAGTTCCCCAGGACTAGCGGGAGTGACGACCGGGGAGCTGTTTTTT
>TRBJ2-6|TRBV20-1|many|TRBD1
CSAHRTGGANGANVLTF
TGCAGTGCTCACCGGACAGGGGGCGCGAATGGGGCCAACGTCCTGACTTTC
>TRBJ2-1|TRBV7-9|few|.
CASSFPSRPTYNRDYNEQFF
TGTGCCAGCAGCTTCCCCTCGAGGCCCACCTACAACCGGGACTACAATGAGCAGTTCTTC
>TRBJ2-5|TRBV10-3|.|.
CAIRERETQYF
TGTGCCATCAGAGAAAGGGAGACCCAGTACTTC
>TRBJ1-5|TRBV12-3/TRBV12-4|few|TRBD1
CASSTDREPNQPQHF
TGTGCCAGCAGCACCGACAGGGAACCCAATCAGCCCCAGCATTTT
>TRBJ2-1|TRBV4-3|few|TRBD2
CASSQEGLAGNEQFF
TGCGCCAGCAGCCAAGAGGGGTTAGCGGGGAATGAGCAGTTCTTC
>TRBJ2-2|TRBV27|few|TRBD2
CASTKFTPGLAGPNTGELFF
TGTGCCAGCACTAAGTTTACCCCGGGACTAGCGGGACCCAACACCGGGGAGCTGTTTTTT
>TRBJ2-5|TRBV20-1|once|.
CSAIQSQETQYF
TGCAGTGCTATACAGTCGCAAGAGACCCAGTACTTC
>TRBJ2-3|TRBV20-1|few|.
CSARVRDKSTDTQYF
TGCAGTGCTAGAGTCCGGGACAAGAGCACAGATACGCAGTATTTT
>TRBJ2-7|TRBV19|.|.
CATHYEQYF
TGTGCCACCCATTACGAGCAGTACTTC